This T cell receptor (beta chain) was captured by sequencing in a study of cytomegalovirus exposure and HLA in healthy donors. Study-level findings and limits: A further, later analysis showed that HLA-associated TCR beta chains (compared with equally common others) were more clonally expanded.

Amplification used 60 Vbeta primers and 13 Jbeta primers. Sequencing used immunoSEQ multiplex PCR; TCRdb keeps in-frame clones, though not all of them. The table has approximately 220,000 clones, 82% seen once. The CDR3 runs 15 residues. Looked up from germline, CDR1 is SGHAT and CDR2 is FQDESV (reference sequence). V dropped 4 bases and J dropped 1; count of bases not matched to a gene: 5. About this clone itself: What it recognizes is unknown.

The clonotype comes from a man aged 40-49 years in good health and CMV-seropositive. Sample: PBMCs. The rearrangement links TRBV11-1 to TRBJ1-1; 8 bases agree with TRBD1. The CDR3 nucleotides read TGTGCCAGCAGCTCGTACGGACAGGGGAACACTGAAGCTTTCTTT. Its translation is CASSSYGQGNTEAFF. Looking up the rest from reference TRBV11-1 and TRBJ1-1 gives the full variable domain: EAEVAQSPRYKITEKSQAVAFWCDPISGHATLYWYRQILGQGPELLVQFQDESVVDDSQLPKDRFSAERLKGVDSTLKIQPAELGDSAMYLCASSSYGQGNTEAFFGQGTRLTVV.